This TCR beta chain was documented in a study of T cells in Graves' hyperthyroidism and ophthalmopathy. Germline values: CDR1 LNHDA, CDR2 SQIVND (reference sequence). The CDR3 is 15 amino acids. The junction had 5 bases not matched to a gene; V was cut back by 7 bases and J by 2 bases. Concerning this clonotype itself: This could be a read error, since a much larger clone is one nucleotide away.

Researchers amplified the TCR beta CDR3 regions from RNA transcripts. The TCR CDR3 was amplified in a first-round RT-PCR using the HTBI primer set. TCRdb reanalysed the multiplex PCR reads using MiXCR and keeps one entry per CDR3 protein. The sample gives 240,000 or so distinct CDR3 sequences, about 15% of which show up once; 25% to 30% is in the top ten. The clonotype comes from a woman between 18 and 29 years old with Graves' ophthalmopathy. The V call is TRBV19, the J call TRBJ2-1; 10 bases fit TRBD2. Source material: blood. The CDR3: CASTLGLATYNEQFF. CDR3 DNA sequence: TGTGCCAGTACCTTGGGACTAGCGACCTACAATGAGCAGTTCTTC.